This T cell receptor beta chain was observed in a study of patients and donors after allogeneic stem cell transplantation. This clonotype was observed a handful of times. TCRdb independently ran MiXCR on the RT-PCR reads; one entry per CDR3 protein. Here the sample spans 920,000 or so distinct CDR3 sequences, roughly 18% being singletons. V gave up 6 bases and J gave up 7 bases, with 18 bases separating them. The CDR3 sequence is 13 residues long. Germline-derived CDR1 and CDR2 are DFQATT and SNEGSKA (reference sequence). The sample was blood, either unsorted or a sorted T cell fraction (not recorded which). This TCR came from a human donor who was either an allogeneic HSCT recipient or a stem cell or donor lymphocyte infusion donor (not recorded which). It is not recorded whose cells these are; they may come from a transplant donor. The chain links TRBV20-1 to TRBJ1-2; a possible D gene is TRBD1 (6 bases). The CDR3 region has the DNA TGCAGTGCGGCCTCCAGGGGTTGGCGTGGCTACACCTTC. Amino acid sequence: CSAASRGWRGYTF.